The T cell receptor beta chain described here comes from a study of T cell responses to AZD1222 COVID-19 vaccine. The repertoire was sequenced with immunoSEQ multiplex PCR; TCRdb's copy has only in-frame clones and lacks some. Counted here are 90,000 to 110,000 clones, around 90% occurring once; the ten biggest clones make up about 13%. Germline V gene lookup returns CDR1 SGHRS and CDR2 YFSETQ. CDR3 length equals 11 residues. With 4 bases removed from V and 7 bases from J, the gap between germline ends came to 5 bases. The sample in question was peripheral blood, obtained on day 0 of MenACWY control vaccination. The V call is TRBV5-1, the J call TRBJ2-2; unclear D gene. The origin of this receptor is an adult in good health. The CDR3: CASSPNGELFF. In DNA, the CDR3 is TGCGCCAGCAGCCCGAACGGGGAGCTGTTTTTT.